Below are 4 T cell receptor beta chains sequenced from a single sample in a study of blood T cell repertoires in COVID-19. The repertoire was sequenced with immunoSEQ multiplex PCR; TCRdb's copy has only in-frame clones and lacks some. This sample has around 250,000 clones, with about 87% found just once. Sequencing was done on a sample of PBMCs or T cells enriched from blood (not recorded which). The receptors originated from a woman under 40 with acute COVID-19.

The V gene is TRBV25-1, the J gene TRBJ2-7; 8 bases line up with TRBD2. After removal of 6 bases from V and 3 bases from J, the junction contained 1 base not matched to a gene. This CDR3 spans 12 amino acids. Germline CDR1 is MGHDK and CDR2 is SYGVNS. CDR3 nucleotide sequence: TGTGCCAGCAGGGGACTAGGCTACGAGCAGTACTTC. Its protein product is CASRGLGYEQYF.

This clone was observed a few times. The rearrangement uses TRBV18 and TRBJ2-1; 7 bases align to TRBD2. This CDR3 contains 15 residues. Germline CDR1 and CDR2: KGHSH and LQKENI. The ends lost 2 bases at V and 5 bases at J; junction bases unmatched: 6. This CDR3 reads CASSPGGAGNNEQFF. The CDR3 coding sequence is TGTGCCAGCTCACCAGGAGGAGCGGGGAACAATGAGCAGTTCTTC.

The chain employs TRBV27 and TRBJ2-7; perhaps TRBD1 as D (6 bases). CDR3 length equals 14 residues. The germline V gene has CDR1 MNHEY and CDR2 SMNVEV (reference sequence). V dropped 6 bases and J dropped 4 bases, with 16 bases sitting between them. The CDR3 coding sequence is TGTGCCAGCAGCGAAACGGGACACTTATACGAGCAGTACTTC. Protein product: CASSETGHLYEQYF.

The CDR3 bases are TGTGCCAGCAGCTTGCCCCGGACAGGGGCCCGGATTGAAAAACTGTTTTTT. Residues: CASSLPRTGARIEKLFF. V usage is TRBV5-4 and J usage is TRBJ1-4; TRBD1 agrees at 9 bases. The germline CDR1 and CDR2 sequences are SGHNT and YYREEE (reference sequence). The CDR3 covers 17 residues. Unmatched junction bases numbered 11, after V lost 1 base and J lost 7 bases.